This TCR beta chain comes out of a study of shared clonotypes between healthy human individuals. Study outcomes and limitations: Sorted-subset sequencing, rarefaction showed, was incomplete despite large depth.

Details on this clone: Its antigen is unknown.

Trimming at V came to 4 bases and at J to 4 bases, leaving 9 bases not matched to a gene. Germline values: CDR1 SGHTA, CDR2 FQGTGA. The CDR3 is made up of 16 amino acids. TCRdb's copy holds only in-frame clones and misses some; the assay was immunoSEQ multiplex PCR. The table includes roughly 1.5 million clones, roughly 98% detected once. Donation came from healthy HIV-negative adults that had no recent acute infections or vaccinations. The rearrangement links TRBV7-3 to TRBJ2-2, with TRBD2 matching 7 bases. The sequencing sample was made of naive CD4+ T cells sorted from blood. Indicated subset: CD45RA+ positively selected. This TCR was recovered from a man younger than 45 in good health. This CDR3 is CASSSSGGWSTGELFF. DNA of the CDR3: TGTGCCAGCAGCTCTTCGGGAGGATGGAGCACCGGGGAGCTGTTTTTT.